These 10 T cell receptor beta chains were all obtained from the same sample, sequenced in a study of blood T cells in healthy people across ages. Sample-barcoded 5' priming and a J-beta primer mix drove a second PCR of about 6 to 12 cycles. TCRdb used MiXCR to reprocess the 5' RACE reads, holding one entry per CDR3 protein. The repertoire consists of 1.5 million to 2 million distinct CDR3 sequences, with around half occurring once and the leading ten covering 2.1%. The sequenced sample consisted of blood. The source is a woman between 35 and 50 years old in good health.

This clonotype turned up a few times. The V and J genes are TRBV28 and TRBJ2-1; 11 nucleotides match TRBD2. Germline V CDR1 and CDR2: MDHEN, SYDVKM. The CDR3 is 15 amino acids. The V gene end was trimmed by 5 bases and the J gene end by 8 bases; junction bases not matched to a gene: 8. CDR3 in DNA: TGTGCCAGCAGTCCTCGGACTAGCGGGCAAGATGAGCAGTTCTTC. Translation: CASSPRTSGQDEQFF.

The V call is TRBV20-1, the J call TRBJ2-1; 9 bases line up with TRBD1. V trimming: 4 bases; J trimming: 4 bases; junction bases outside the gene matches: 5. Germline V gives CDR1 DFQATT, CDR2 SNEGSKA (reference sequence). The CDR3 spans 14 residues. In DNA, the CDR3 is TGCAGTGCTACCGGACAGGGGACATACAATGAGCAGTTCTTC. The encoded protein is CSATGQGTYNEQFF.

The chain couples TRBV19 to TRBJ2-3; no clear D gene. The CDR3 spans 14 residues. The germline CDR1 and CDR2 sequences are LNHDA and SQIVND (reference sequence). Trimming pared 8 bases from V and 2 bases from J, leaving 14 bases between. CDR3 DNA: TGTGCCAGTCGGCATCGACGAATCACAGATACGCAGTATTTT. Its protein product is CASRHRRITDTQYF.

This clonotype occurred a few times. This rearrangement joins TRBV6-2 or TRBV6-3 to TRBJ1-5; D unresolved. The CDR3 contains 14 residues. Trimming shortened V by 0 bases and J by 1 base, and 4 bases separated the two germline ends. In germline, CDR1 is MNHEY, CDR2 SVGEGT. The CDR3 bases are TGTGCCAGCAGTTACTCACAAAGCAATCAGCCCCAGCATTTT. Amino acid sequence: CASSYSQSNQPQHF.

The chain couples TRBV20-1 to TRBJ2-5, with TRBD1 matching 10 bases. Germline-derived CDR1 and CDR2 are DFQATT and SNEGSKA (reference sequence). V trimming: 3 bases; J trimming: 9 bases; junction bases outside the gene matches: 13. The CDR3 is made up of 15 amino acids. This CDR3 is CSARLGDRGSRAQYF. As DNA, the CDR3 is TGCAGTGCTAGGCTTGGGGACAGGGGCTCTCGGGCCCAGTACTTC.

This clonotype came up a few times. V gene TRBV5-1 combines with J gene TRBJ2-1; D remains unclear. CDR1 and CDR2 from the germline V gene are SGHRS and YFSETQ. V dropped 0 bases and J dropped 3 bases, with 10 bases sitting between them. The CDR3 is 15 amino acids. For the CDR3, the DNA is TGCGCCAGCAGCTTGGAAGGCAGTTTCTACAATGAGCAGTTCTTC. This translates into CASSLEGSFYNEQFF.

The CDR3 region is CASSVESPSSSSYNEQFF. Here the CDR3 DNA reads TGTGCCAGCAGTGTAGAGTCCCCCAGTTCCAGCTCCTACAATGAGCAGTTCTTC. This sequence joins TRBV11-3 and TRBJ2-1; D ambiguous. V gave up 6 bases and J gave up 0 bases, with 21 bases separating them. The germline V gene encodes CDR1 SGHNT and CDR2 YENEEA. The CDR3 runs to 18 residues. The full variable domain, in which reference TRBV11-3 and TRBJ2-1 provide the parts outside the CDR3, is EAGVVQSPRYKIIEKKQPVAFWCNPISGHNTLYWYLQNLGQGPELLIRYENEEAVDDSQLPKDRFSAERLKGVDSTLKIQPAELGDSAVYLCASSVESPSSSSYNEQFFGPGTRLTVL.

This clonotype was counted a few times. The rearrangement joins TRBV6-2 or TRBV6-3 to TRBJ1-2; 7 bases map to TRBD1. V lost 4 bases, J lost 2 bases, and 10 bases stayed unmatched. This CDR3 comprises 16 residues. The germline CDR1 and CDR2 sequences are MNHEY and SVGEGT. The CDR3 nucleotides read TGTGCCAGCAGTTCCCGGAGACAGGGTGGGAACTATGGCTACACCTTC. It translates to CASSSRRQGGNYGYTF.

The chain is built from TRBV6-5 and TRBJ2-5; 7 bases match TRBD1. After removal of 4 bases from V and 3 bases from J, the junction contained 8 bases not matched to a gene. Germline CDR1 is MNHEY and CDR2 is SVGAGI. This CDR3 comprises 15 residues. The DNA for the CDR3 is TGTGCCAGCAGTTCCGCGATCACAGGGGAAGAGACCCAGTACTTC. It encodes CASSSAITGEETQYF.

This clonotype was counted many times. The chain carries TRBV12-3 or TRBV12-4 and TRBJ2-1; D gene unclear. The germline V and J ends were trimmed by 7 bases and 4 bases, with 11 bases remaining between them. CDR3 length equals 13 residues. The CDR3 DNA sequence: TGTGCCAGCAATCGGGCAGAATACAATGAGCAGTTCTTC. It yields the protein CASNRAEYNEQFF.